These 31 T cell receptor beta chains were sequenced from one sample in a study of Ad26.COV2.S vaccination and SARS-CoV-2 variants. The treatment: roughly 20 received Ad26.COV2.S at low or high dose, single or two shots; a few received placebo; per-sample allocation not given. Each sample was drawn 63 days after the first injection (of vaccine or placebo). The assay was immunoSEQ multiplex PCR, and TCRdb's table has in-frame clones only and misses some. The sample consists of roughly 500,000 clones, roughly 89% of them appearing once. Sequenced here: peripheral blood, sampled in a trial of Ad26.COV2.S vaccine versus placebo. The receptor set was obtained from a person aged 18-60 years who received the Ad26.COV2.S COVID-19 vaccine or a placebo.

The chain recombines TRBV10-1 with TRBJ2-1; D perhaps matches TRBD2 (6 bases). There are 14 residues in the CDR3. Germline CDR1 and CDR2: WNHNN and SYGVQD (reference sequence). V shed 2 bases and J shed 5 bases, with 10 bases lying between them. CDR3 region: CASSEAEGHNEQFF. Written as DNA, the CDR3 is TGCGCCAGCAGTGAGGCGGAGGGGCACAATGAGCAGTTCTTC.

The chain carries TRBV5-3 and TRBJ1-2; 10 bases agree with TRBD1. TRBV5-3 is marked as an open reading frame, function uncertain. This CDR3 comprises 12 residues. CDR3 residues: CSRTGGGYGYTF. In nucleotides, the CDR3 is TGTTCCCGGACAGGGGGAGGCTATGGCTACACCTTC.

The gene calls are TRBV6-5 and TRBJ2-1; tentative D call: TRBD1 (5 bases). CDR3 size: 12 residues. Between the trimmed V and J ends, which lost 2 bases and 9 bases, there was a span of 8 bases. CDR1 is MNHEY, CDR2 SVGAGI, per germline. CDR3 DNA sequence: TGTGCCAGCAGTTACCCAGGGATTGAGCAGTTCTTC. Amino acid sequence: CASSYPGIEQFF.

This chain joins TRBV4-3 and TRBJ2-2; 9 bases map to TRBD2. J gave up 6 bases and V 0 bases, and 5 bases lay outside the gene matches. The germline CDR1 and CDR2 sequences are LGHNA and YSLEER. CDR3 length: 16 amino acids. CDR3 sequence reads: CASSQDRLAAPGELFF. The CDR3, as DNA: TGCGCCAGCAGCCAAGACCGACTAGCGGCCCCCGGGGAGCTGTTTTTT.

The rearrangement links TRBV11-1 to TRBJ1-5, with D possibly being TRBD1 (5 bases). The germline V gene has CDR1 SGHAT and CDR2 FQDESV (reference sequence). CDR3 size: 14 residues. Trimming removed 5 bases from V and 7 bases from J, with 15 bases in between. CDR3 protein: CASSPGPNRQPQHF. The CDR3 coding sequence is TGTGCCAGCAGCCCCGGACCAAACAGGCAGCCCCAGCATTTT. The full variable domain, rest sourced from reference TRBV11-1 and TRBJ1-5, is EAEVAQSPRYKITEKSQAVAFWCDPISGHATLYWYRQILGQGPELLVQFQDESVVDDSQLPKDRFSAERLKGVDSTLKIQPAELGDSAMYLCASSPGPNRQPQHFGDGTRLSIL.

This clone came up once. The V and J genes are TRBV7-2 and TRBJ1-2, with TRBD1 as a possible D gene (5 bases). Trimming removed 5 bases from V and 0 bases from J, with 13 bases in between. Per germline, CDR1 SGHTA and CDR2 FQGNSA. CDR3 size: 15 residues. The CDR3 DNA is TGTGCCAGCAGCCCCGGGGCTCAGGCTAACTATGGCTACACCTTC. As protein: CASSPGAQANYGYTF.

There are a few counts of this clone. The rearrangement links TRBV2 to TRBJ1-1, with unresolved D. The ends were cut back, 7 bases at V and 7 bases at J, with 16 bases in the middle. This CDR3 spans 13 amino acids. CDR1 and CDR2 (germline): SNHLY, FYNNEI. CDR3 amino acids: CASTRPRGSEAFF. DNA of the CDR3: TGTGCCAGCACGCGCCCACGTGGGAGTGAAGCTTTCTTT.

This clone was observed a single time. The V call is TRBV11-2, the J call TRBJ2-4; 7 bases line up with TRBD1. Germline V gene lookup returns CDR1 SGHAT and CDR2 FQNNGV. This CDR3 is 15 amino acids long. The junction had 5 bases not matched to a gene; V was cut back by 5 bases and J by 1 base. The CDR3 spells CASSEGAWAKNIQYF. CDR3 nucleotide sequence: TGTGCCAGCAGCGAGGGGGCCTGGGCCAAAAACATTCAGTACTTC.

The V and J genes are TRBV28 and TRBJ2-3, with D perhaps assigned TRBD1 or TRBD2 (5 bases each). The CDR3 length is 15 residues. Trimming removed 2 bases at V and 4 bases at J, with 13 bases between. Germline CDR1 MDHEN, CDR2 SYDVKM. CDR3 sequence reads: CASSLQGAAADTQYF. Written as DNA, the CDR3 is TGTGCCAGCAGTTTACAGGGAGCAGCGGCAGATACGCAGTATTTT.

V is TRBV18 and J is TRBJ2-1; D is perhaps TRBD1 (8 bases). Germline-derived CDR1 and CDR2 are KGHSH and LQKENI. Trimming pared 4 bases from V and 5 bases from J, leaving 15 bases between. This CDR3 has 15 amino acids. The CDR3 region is CASSLRQGTNNEQFF. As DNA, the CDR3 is TGTGCCAGCTCACTCCGACAGGGGACTAACAATGAGCAGTTCTTC. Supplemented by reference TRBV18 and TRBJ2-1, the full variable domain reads NAGVMQNPRHLVRRRGQEARLRCSPMKGHSHVYWYRQLPEEGLKFMVYLQKENIIDESGMPKERFSAEFPKEGPSILRIQQVVRGDSAAYFCASSLRQGTNNEQFFGPGTRLTVL.

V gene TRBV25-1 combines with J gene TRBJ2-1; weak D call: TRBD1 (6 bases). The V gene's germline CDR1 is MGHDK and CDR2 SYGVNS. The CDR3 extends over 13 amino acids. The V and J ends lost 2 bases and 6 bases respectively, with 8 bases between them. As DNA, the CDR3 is TGTGCCAGCAGTGAAGGGGGCCTCAATGAGCAGTTCTTC. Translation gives CASSEGGLNEQFF.

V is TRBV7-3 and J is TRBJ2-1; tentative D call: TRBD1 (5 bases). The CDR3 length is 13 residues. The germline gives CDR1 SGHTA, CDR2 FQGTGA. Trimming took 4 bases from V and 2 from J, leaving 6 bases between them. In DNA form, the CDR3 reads TGTGCCAGCAGCTCGGACACCTACAATGAGCAGTTCTTC. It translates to CASSSDTYNEQFF.

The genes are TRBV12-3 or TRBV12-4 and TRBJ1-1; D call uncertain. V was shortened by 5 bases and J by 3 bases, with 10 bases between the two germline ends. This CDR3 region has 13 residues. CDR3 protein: CASSQGQHTEAFF. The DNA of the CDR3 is TGTGCCAGCAGTCAAGGCCAGCACACTGAAGCTTTCTTT.

In DNA, the CDR3 is TGTGCCAGCAGTGAGAGGGATACGCAGTATTTT. Residues: CASSERDTQYF. The rearrangement uses TRBV6-1 and TRBJ2-3; the D is unclear. The germline V and J ends were trimmed by 3 bases and 6 bases, with 4 bases remaining between them. The CDR3 sequence is 11 residues long. Germline V lookup: CDR1 MNHNS, CDR2 SASEGT.

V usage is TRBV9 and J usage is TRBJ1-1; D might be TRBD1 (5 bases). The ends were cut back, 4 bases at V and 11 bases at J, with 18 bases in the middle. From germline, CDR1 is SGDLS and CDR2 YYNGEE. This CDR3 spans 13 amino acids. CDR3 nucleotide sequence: TGTGCCAGCAGCAAGCAGGGTTCAGTCACGGCTTTCTTT. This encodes CASSKQGSVTAFF.

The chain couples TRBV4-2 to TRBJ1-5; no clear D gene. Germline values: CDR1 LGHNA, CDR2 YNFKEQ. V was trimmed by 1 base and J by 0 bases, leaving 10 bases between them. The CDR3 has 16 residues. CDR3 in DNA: TGTGCCAGCAGCCAAGTTGCGGAGACTAGCAATCAGCCCCAGCATTTT. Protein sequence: CASSQVAETSNQPQHF.

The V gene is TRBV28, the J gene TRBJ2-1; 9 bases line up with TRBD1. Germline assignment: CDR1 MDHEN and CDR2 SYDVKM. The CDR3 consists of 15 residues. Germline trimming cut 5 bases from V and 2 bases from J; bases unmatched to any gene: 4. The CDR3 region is CASSPTGGTYNEQFF. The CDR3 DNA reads TGTGCCAGCAGTCCGACAGGGGGGACCTACAATGAGCAGTTCTTC.

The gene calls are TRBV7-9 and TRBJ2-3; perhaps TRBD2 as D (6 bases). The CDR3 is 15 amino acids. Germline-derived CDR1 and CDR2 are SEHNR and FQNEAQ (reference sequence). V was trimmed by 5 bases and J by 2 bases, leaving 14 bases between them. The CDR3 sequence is CASSARDSYTDTQYF. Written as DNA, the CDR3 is TGTGCCAGCAGCGCCCGGGACTCCTACACAGATACGCAGTATTTT.

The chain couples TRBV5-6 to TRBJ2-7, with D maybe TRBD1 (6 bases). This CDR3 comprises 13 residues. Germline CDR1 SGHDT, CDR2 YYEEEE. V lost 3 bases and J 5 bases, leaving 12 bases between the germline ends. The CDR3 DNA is TGTGCCAGCAGCTACACAGGGTTTCACGAGCAGTACTTC. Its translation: CASSYTGFHEQYF.

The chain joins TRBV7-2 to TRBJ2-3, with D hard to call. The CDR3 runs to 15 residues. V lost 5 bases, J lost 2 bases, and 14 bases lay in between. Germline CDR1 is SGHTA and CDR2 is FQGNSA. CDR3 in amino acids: CASSRIRRTTDTQYF. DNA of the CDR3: TGTGCCAGCAGCCGTATCAGGAGAACCACAGATACGCAGTATTTT. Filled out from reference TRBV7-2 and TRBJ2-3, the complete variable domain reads GAGVSQSPSNKVTEKGKDVELRCDPISGHTALYWYRQSLGQGLEFLIYFQGNSAPDKSGLPSDRFSAERTGGSVSTLTIQRTQQEDSAVYLCASSRIRRTTDTQYFGPGTRLTVL.

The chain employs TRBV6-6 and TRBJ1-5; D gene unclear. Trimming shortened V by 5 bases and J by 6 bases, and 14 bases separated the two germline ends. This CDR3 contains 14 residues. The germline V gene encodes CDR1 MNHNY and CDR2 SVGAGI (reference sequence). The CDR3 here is CASSNPSVTQPQHF. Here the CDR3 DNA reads TGTGCCAGCAGTAACCCCTCGGTCACTCAGCCCCAGCATTTT.

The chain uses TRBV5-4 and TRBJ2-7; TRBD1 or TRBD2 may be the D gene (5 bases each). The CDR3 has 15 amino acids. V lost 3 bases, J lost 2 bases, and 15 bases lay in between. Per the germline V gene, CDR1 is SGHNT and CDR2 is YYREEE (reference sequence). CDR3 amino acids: CASSSSPQGPYEQYF. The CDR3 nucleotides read TGTGCCAGCAGCTCATCCCCCCAGGGACCCTACGAGCAGTACTTC.

The CDR3 spells CASSPGVAGGRTFYEQYF. The CDR3 DNA sequence: TGTGCCAGCAGCCCTGGGGTGGCGGGAGGACGAACCTTCTACGAGCAGTACTTC. The chain joins TRBV7-9 to TRBJ2-7; 8 nucleotides line up with TRBD2. CDR1 and CDR2 (germline): SEHNR, FQNEAQ (reference sequence). V dropped 5 bases and J dropped 3; count of bases not matched to a gene: 18. The CDR3 runs to 18 residues.

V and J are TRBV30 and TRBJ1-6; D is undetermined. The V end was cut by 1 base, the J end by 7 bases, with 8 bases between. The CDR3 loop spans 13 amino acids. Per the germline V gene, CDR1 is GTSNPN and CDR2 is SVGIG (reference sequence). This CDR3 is CAWSADVNSPLHF. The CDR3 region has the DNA TGTGCCTGGAGTGCGGACGTAAATTCACCCCTCCACTTT. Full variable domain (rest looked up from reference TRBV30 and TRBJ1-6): SQTIHQWPATLVQPVGSPLSLECTVEGTSNPNLYWYRQAAGRGLQLLFYSVGIGQISSEVPQNLSASRPQDRQFILSSKKLLLSDSGFYLCAWSADVNSPLHFGNGTRLTVT.

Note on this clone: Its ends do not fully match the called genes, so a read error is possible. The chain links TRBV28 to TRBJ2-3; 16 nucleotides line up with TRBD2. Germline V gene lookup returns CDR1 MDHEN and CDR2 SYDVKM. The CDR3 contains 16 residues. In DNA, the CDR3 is TGTGCCAGCAGCCCGCGGACCATGGGGACTAGCGGGAGGGGGGTCTTT. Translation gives CASSPRTMGTSGRGVF.

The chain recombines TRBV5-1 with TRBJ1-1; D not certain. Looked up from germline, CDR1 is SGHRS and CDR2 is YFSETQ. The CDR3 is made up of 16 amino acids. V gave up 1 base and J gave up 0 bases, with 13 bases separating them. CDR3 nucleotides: TGCGCCAGCAGCTTGCGTGGTGTACAGATGAACACTGAAGCTTTCTTT. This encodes CASSLRGVQMNTEAFF.

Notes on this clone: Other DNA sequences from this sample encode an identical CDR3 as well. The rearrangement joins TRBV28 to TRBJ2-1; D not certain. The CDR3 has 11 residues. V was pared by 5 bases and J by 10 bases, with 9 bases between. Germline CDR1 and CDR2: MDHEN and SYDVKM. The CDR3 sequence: CASSLQWEQFF. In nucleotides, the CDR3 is TGTGCCAGCAGTCTTCAATGGGAGCAGTTCTTC. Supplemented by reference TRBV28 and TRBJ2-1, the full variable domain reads DVKVTQSSRYLVKRTGEKVFLECVQDMDHENMFWYRQDPGLGLRLIYFSYDVKMKEKGDIPEGYSVSREKKERFSLILESASTNQTSMYLCASSLQWEQFFGPGTRLTVL.

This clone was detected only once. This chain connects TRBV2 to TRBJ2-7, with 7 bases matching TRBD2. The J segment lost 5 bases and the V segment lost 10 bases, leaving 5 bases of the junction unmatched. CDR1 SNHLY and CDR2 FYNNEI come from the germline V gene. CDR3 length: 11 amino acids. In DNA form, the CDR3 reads TGTGCCATCCAGGGAGGGAACGAGCAGTACTTC. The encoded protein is CAIQGGNEQYF.

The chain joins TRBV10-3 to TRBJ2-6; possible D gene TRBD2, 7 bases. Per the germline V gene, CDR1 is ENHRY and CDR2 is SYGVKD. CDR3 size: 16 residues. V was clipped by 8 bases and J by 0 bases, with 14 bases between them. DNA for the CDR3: TGTGCCATCGGGGAGGGGGTCCTCTCTGGGGCCAACGTCCTGACTTTC. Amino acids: CAIGEGVLSGANVLTF.

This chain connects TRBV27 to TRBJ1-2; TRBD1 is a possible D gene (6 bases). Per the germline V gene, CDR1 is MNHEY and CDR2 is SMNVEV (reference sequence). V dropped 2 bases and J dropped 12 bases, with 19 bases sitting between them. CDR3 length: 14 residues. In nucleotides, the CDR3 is TGTGCCAGCAGTTTAAAGTCACAGGGCCCCGTGCACACCTTC. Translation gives CASSLKSQGPVHTF.

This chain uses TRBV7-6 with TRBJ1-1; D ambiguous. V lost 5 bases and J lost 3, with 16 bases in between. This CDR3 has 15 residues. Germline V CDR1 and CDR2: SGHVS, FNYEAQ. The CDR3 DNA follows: TGTGCCAGCAGCCGACCCCCCGATACTCACACTGAAGCTTTCTTT. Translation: CASSRPPDTHTEAFF.